This passage covers 2 T cell receptor beta chains from one sample sequenced in a study of T cell clonality in common variable immunodeficiency (dated by TCRdb to the mid-2010s). The paper's findings and limits, for the study overall: CVID TCRbeta sequences reportedly showed fewer deletions and N-nucleotide insertions and lacked highly modified clones with 13 or more V deletions.

Library prep was done by the immunoSEQ multiplex PCR assay. TCRdb retrieved this table from immuneACCESS and kept in-frame rearrangements only. Not all clones are present; in checked studies, unresolved V genes account for under half, and no reason is known for the remainder. This sample is represented by 15,000 to 20,000 clones, with no singletons among them. About 6.3% of the sample goes to the ten largest clones. No antigen is known for these receptors. The specimen sequenced was peripheral blood mononuclear cells. These receptors were collected from a human donor with common variable immunodeficiency.

Ten or more counts support this clone. The CDR3 extends 3 residues past the end of the read, so its final part is completed from the germline J gene. The J gene is TRBJ2-1, the V gene TRBV6-2 or TRBV6-3; 14 bases fit TRBD2. V dropped 6 bases and J dropped 4; count of bases not matched to a gene: 8. The CDR3 contains 17 residues. The germline V gene encodes CDR1 MNHEY and CDR2 SVGEGT. The CDR3 protein is CASSPGTSGGGYNEQFF. The CDR3 bases that were read are TGTGCCAGCAGCCCTGGGACTAGCGGGGGAGGATACAATGAG.

At least ten counts were recorded for this clone. The CDR3 end falls 3 residues outside the read, so it is completed with the germline J gene. The chain is built from TRBV5-5 and TRBJ2-7, with D maybe TRBD1 (6 bases). Per germline, CDR1 SGHKS and CDR2 YYEKEE (reference sequence). The CDR3 is 15 amino acids. Trimming left V 0 bases short and J 3 bases short, with 13 bases between. Incomplete CDR3 DNA: TGTGCCAGCAGCTTGGCCGCAGGGGACCTCTACGAG. Translation gives CASSLAAGDLYE. The entire CDR3 protein is CASSLAAGDLYEQYF.